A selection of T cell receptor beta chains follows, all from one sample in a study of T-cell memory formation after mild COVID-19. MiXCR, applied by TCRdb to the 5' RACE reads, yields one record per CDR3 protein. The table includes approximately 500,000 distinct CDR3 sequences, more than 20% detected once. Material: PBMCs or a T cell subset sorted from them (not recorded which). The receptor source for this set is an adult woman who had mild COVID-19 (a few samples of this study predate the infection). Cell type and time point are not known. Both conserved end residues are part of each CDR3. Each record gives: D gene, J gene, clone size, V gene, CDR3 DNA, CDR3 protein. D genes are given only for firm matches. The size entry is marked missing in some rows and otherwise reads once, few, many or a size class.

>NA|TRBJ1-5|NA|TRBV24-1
TGTGCCACCAGTGGAGGGCAGGGGCCCCAGCATTTT
CATSGGQGPQHF
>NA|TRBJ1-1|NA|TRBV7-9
TGTGCCAGCAGCAAGGTGGGGGTCCCAGGAACTTTCTTT
CASSKVGVPGTFF
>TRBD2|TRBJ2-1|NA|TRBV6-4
TGTGCCAGCAGTGACTCGGCGGGGGGGTACAATGAGCAGTTCTTC
CASSDSAGGYNEQFF
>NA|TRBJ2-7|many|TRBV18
TGTGCCAGCTCACCGCCCGGGACCGGGGCTTTATACGAGCAGTACTTC
CASSPPGTGALYEQYF
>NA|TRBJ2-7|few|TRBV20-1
TGCAGTGCTAGAGATGGGGAGCTTCCTACCTACGAGCAGTACTTC
CSARDGELPTYEQYF
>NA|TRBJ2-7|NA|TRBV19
TGTGCCAGTAGTCCGGGACACCACTACGAGCAGTACTTC
CASSPGHHYEQYF
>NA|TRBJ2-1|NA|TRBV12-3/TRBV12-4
TGTGCCAGCAGCGCGCGCGATGAGCAGTTCTTC
CASSARDEQFF
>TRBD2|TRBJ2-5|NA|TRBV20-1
TGCAGTGCTACTAGCGGGCCCCAAGAGACCCAGTACTTC
CSATSGPQETQYF
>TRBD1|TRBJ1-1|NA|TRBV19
TGTGCCAGTAGGGGACAGGGAAGGACTGAAGCTTTCTTT
CASRGQGRTEAFF
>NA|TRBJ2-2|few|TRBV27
TGTGCCAGCAGTTTTGGGGTACCGAACACCGGGGAGCTGTTTTTT
CASSFGVPNTGELFF
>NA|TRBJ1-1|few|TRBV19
TGTGCCAGTAGTATAATGGGGGGCGCTGCTGAAGCTTTCTTT
CASSIMGGAAEAFF
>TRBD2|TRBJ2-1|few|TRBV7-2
TGTGCCAGCAGCTTAGGAGCTAGCGGGATCTCCTACAATGAGCAGTTCTTC
CASSLGASGISYNEQFF
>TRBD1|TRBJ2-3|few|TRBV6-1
TGTGCCAGCAGAAACAGGGGCCTTGGCACAGATACGCAGTATTTT
CASRNRGLGTDTQYF
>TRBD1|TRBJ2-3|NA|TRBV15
TGTGCCACCAGCAAAACCCGCCCGTTACAGGGGACAGATACGCAGTATTTT
CATSKTRPLQGTDTQYF
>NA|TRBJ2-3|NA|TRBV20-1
TGCAGTGCTAGAGATAATCGGAACACAGATACGCAGTATTTT
CSARDNRNTDTQYF
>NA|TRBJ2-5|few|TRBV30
TGTGACGCTCCAAGCCGGAATGGCAGGGACCCCCGGGAGACCCAGTACTTC
CDAPSRNGRDPRETQYF
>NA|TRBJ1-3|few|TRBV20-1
TGCAGTGCTCTTGAGTCCCCCACAGTGAAGGACACCATATATTTT
CSALESPTVKDTIYF
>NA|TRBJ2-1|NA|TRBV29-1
TGCAGCGTTAAGGTTGTGAATGAGCAGTTCTTC
CSVKVVNEQFF
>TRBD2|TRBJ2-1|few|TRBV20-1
TGCAGTGCTTGGACTAGCGGGAGCCCCTACAATGAGCAGTTCTTC
CSAWTSGSPYNEQFF
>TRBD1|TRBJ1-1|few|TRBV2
TGTGCCAGCAGGACAGGGAGCATGAACACTGAAGCTTTCTTT
CASRTGSMNTEAFF
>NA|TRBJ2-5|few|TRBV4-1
TGCGCCAGCAGCCAAACGGGTGGGCAAGAGACCCAGTACTTC
CASSQTGGQETQYF
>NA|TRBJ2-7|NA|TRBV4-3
TGCGCCAGCAGCCAAGATCCCATTGGGCCCTACGAGCAGTACTTC
CASSQDPIGPYEQYF
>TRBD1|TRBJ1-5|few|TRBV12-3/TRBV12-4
TGTGCCAGCAGCCGTACCGGGACAGCTAATCAGCCCCAGCATTTT
CASSRTGTANQPQHF
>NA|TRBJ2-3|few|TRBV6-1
TGTGCCAGCAAACCCGGGACAACCGTAGGCACAGATACGCAGTATTTT
CASKPGTTVGTDTQYF
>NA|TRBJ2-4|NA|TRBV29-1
TGCAGCGCGAGTACGGGAAAAAACATTCAGTACTTC
CSASTGKNIQYF
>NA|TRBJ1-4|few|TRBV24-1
TGTGCCACCAGTGATACGGCAGGGAGTGAAAAACTGTTTTTT
CATSDTAGSEKLFF
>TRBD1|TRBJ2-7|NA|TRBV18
TGTGCCAGCTCACCGACAGGGGCGAGCGAGCAGTACTTC
CASSPTGASEQYF
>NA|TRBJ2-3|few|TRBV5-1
TGCGCCAGCAGCTTGGGACAAGCAGATACGCAGTATTTT
CASSLGQADTQYF
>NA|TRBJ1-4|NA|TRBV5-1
TGCGCCAGCAGCTTGGTTACACCTTCGGAAAAACTGTTTTTT
CASSLVTPSEKLFF
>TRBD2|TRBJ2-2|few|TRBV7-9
TGTGCCAGCAGCTCGGCGGGACTAGCTCAAACCGGGGAGCTGTTTTTT
CASSSAGLAQTGELFF
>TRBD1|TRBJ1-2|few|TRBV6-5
TGTGCCAGCAGTTTATCTCCCGGGACAGGGAATCACGGCTACACCTTC
CASSLSPGTGNHGYTF
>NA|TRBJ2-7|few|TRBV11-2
TGTGCCAGCAGCCCCTCCCAGGGGGGGGGCTACGAGCAGTACTTC
CASSPSQGGGYEQYF
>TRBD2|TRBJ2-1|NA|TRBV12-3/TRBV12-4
TGTGCCAGCAGTCCCGGGACTAGCTACGATCCTGAGCAGTTCTTC
CASSPGTSYDPEQFF
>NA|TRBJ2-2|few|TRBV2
TGTGCCAGCAGTGGCCTTCAGGGGCCCGGGGAGCTGTTTTTT
CASSGLQGPGELFF
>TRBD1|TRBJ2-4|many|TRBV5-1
TGCGCCAGCAGTCAAGACAGGGTATCCAAAAACATTCAGTACTTC
CASSQDRVSKNIQYF
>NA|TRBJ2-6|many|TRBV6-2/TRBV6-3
TGTGCCAGCAGTTTGTTGGGGGCTGGGGCCAACGTCCTGACTTTC
CASSLLGAGANVLTF
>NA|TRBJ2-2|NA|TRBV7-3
TGTGCCAGCAGCTTAACCAGATTCTCGAACACCGGGGAGCTGTTTTTT
CASSLTRFSNTGELFF
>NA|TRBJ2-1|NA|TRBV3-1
TGTGCCAGCAGCCAAGATGTGGTGAGCGGGCAGTTCTTC
CASSQDVVSGQFF
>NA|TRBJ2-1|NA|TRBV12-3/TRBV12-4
TGTGCCAGCAGCTTAGCGCTAAAGGCGGATGAGCAGTTCTTC
CASSLALKADEQFF
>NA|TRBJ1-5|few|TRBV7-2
TGTGCCAGCAGCTTAGGACAGAACAATCAGCCCCAGCATTTT
CASSLGQNNQPQHF
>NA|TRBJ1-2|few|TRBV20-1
TGCAGTGCCATGAAACTGGAGGGTAGGGGCTACACCTTC
CSAMKLEGRGYTF
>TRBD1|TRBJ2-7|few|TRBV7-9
TGTGCCAGCAGCTCCGGGACAGGCAAACACTCACCTCTCTACGAGCAGTACTTC
CASSSGTGKHSPLYEQYF
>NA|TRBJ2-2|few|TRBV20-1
TGCAGTGCTAGAGAACCGAACACCGGGGAGCTGTTTTTT
CSAREPNTGELFF
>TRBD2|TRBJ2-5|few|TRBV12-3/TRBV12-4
TGTGCCAGCAGTACCGCCCGGACTAGCGCTCCAGAGACCCAGTACTTC
CASSTARTSAPETQYF
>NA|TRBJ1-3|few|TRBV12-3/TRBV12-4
TGTGCCAGCAGTTCGCCGACCCCCGCTTCGGGAAACACCATATATTTT
CASSSPTPASGNTIYF
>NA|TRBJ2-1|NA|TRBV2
TGTGCCAGCGCGGCGACCTTCCTCAGGAATGAGCAGTTCTTC
CASAATFLRNEQFF
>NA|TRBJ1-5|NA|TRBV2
TGTGCCAGCAGTGAGGTAGGGACTAGCAATCAGCCCCAGCATTTT
CASSEVGTSNQPQHF
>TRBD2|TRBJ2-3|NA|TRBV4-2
TGTGCCAGCAGCCAAGATCGGGCTAGCGGTAACACAGATACGCAGTATTTT
CASSQDRASGNTDTQYF
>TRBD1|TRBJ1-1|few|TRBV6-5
TGTGCCAGCAGTACCCTTGACAGGGGGAAGTCTGAAGCTTTCTTT
CASSTLDRGKSEAFF
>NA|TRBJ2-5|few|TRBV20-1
TGCAGTGCTCCAATACCCTCGGCGCTCAAGACGATAGAGACCCAGTACTTC
CSAPIPSALKTIETQYF
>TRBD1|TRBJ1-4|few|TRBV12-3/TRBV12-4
TGTGCCAGCAGCAATACCGACAGGGTCGATTTT
CASSNTDRVDF
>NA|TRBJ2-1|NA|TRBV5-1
TGCGCCAGCAGCTTCGAGGTTGCGGGTAATGAGCAGTTCTTC
CASSFEVAGNEQFF
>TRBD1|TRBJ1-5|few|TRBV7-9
TGTGCCAGCAGCTTAGACAGGGGGCGAGGCAATCAGCCCCAGCATTTT
CASSLDRGRGNQPQHF